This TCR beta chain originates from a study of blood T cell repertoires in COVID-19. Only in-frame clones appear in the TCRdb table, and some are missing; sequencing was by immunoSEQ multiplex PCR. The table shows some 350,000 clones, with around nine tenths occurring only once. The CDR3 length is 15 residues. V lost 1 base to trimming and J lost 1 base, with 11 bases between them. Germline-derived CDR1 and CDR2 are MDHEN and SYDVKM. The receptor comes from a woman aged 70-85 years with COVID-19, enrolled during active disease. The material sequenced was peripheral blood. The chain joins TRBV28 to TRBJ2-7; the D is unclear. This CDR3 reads CASSLSQFLSYEQYF. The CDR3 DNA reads TGTGCCAGCAGTTTATCACAGTTTCTGTCCTACGAGCAGTACTTC.